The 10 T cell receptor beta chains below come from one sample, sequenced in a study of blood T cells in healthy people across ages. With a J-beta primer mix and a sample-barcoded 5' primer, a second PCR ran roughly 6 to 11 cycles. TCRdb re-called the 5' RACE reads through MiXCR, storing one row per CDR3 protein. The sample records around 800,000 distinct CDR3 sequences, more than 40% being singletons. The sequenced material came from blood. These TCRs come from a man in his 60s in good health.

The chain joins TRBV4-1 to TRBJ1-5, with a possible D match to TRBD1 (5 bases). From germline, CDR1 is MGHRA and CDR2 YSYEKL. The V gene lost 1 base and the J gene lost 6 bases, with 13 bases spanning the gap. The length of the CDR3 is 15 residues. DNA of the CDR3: TGCGCCAGCAGCCAAGCACAAGGGACCCCTCAGCCCCAGCATTTT. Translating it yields CASSQAQGTPQPQHF.

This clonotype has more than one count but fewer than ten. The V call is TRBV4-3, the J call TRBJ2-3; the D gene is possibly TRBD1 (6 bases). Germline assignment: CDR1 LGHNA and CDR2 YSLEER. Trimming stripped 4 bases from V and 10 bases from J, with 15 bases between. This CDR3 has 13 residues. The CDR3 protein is CASSLGASMAQYF. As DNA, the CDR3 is TGCGCCAGCAGCCTGGGGGCCAGCATGGCGCAGTATTTT.

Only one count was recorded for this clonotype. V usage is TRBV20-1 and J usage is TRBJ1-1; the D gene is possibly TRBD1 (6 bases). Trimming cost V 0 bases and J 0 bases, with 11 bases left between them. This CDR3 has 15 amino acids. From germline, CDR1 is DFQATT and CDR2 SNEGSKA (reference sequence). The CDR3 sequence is CSARDVQGMNTEAFF. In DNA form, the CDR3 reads TGCAGTGCTAGAGACGTACAGGGAATGAACACTGAAGCTTTCTTT.

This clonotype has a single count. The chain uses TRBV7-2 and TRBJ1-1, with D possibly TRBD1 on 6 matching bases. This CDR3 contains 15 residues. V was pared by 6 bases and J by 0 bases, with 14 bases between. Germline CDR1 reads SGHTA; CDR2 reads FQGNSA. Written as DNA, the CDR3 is TGTGCCAGCAGTAAGAACAGGGCCATGAACACTGAAGCTTTCTTT. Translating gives CASSKNRAMNTEAFF.

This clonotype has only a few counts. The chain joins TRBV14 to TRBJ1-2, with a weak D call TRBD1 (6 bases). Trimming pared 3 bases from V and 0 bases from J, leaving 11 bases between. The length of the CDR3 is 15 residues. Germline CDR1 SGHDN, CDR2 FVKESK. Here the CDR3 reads CASSQRQDTNYGYTF. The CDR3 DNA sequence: TGTGCCAGCAGCCAGAGACAGGATACTAACTATGGCTACACCTTC.

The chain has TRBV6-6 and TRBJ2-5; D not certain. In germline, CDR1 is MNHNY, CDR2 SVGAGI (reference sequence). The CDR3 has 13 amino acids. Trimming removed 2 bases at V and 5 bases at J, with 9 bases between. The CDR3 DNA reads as TGTGCCAGCAGTTACGGACCGATGGAGACCCAGTACTTC. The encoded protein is CASSYGPMETQYF.

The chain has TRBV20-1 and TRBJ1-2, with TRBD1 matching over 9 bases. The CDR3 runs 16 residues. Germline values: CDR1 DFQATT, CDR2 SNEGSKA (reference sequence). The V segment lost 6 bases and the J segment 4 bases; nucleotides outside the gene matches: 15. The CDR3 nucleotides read TGCAGTGCACAAGAACCCGCGGGACAGGGTCCCTATGGCTACACCTTC. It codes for CSAQEPAGQGPYGYTF.

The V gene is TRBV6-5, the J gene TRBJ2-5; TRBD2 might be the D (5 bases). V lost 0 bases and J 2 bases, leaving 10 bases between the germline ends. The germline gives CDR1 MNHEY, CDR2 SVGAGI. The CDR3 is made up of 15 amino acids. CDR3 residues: CASSYSTGIQETQYF. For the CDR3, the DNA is TGTGCCAGCAGTTACTCGACGGGGATTCAAGAGACCCAGTACTTC.

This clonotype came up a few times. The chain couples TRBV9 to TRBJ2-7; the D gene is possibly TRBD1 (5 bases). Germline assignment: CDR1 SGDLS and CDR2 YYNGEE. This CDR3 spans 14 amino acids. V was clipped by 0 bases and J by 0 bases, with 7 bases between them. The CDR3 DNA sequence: TGTGCCAGCAGCGTAGGACAGTTCTCCTACGAGCAGTACTTC. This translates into CASSVGQFSYEQYF.

The CDR3 sequence is CASGDRTESPNSPLHF. The CDR3 DNA follows: TGTGCCAGCGGGGACAGGACCGAATCTCCTAATTCACCCCTCCACTTT. The V call is TRBV2, the J call TRBJ1-6; 8 bases are a match to TRBD1. The germline gives CDR1 SNHLY, CDR2 FYNNEI. The CDR3 is made up of 16 amino acids. V was pared by 8 bases and J by 6 bases, with 12 bases of the junction left unmatched.